The text below deals with one TCR beta chain. As to treatment: randomized to nivolumab then ipilimumab (arm A) or the reverse (arm B). Patients had received no earlier DNA-damaging chemotherapy. This sample was included in a study of sequential checkpoint blockade in melanoma. About the research overall: Both treatment sequences were followed by maintenance nivolumab.

The CDR3 runs to 16 residues. V gave up 0 bases and J gave up 9 bases, with 21 bases separating them. Germline V lookup: CDR1 MNHEY, CDR2 SVGAGI. The table came from immunoSEQ multiplex PCR; TCRdb's copy has only in-frame clones and leaves some out. The table includes more than 25,000 clones, 85% to 90% detected once. The receptor's source is a human donor with melanoma. The material was CD8+ T cells sorted from blood (inferred from file names), obtained from a patient given nivolumab and ipilimumab in sequence. V and J are TRBV6-5 and TRBJ2-7, with a possible D match to TRBD2 (6 bases). The chain's CDR3 is CASSYSGGTLEIVQYF. CDR3 DNA: TGTGCCAGCAGTTACTCAGGCGGGACGTTGGAAATTGTGCAGTACTTC.